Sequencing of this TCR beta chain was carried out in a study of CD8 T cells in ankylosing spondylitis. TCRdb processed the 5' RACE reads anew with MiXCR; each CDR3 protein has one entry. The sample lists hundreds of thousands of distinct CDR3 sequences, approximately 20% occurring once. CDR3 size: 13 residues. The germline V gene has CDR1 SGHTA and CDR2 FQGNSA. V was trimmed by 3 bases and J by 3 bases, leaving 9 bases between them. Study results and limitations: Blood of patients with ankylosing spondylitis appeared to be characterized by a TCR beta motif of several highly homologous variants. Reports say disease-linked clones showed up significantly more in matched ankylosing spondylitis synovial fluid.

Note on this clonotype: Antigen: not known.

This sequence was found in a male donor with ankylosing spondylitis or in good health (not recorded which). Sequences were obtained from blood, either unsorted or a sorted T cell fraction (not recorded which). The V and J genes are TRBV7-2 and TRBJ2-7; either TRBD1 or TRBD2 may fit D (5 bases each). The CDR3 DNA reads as TGTGCCAGCAGCTTCTGGGACGGCTACGAGCAGTACTTC. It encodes CASSFWDGYEQYF.